This note documents a single T cell receptor (beta chain) sequence. Its antigen is undetermined. The sample belongs to a study of vaccination and CD4 T cells after COVID-19. Study overall: Timing of post-vaccine sample collection was a median approximately 72 days after dose two, with a range of 14 to 241. Study-wide results and caveats: Within convalescent individuals, 304 out of 307 vaccine-specific clones proved to be spike mono-reactive.

This CDR3 is 13 amino acids long. Germline CDR1 reads SNHLY; CDR2 reads FYNNEI. V was cut by 4 bases and J by 1 base, with 7 bases left in between. The study sequenced cultured CD4+ T cell DNA using the Oncomine TCR Beta short-read assay. Genomic DNA was extracted from cultured CD4+ T cells. TCRdb re-called the PCR reads through MiXCR, storing one row per CDR3 protein. This repertoire shows fewer than 25,000 distinct CDR3 sequences, 30% to 45% found once; its top ten account for about 2.8%. The sample's time point: late sampling 161 to 241 days after vaccination in a few convalescent patients. Treatment described: roughly 10-day PBMC culture with coronavirus spike peptide pools or control peptides (ViraFEST assay). Culture conditions combined 2 million to 2.5 million PBMCs per well with 9 to 10 IU/ml IL-2 and around 9.2 ug/ml peptide pools.

The sample here was CD4+ T cells from blood, cultured in vitro, taken about 7 months after SARS-CoV-2 vaccination. This sequence originates from a human donor who had recovered from COVID-19. The rearrangement joins TRBV2 to TRBJ1-1; no clear D gene. For the CDR3, the DNA is TGTGCCAGCAGTGGCCACGAGAACACTGAAGCTTTCTTT. Encoded protein: CASSGHENTEAFF.